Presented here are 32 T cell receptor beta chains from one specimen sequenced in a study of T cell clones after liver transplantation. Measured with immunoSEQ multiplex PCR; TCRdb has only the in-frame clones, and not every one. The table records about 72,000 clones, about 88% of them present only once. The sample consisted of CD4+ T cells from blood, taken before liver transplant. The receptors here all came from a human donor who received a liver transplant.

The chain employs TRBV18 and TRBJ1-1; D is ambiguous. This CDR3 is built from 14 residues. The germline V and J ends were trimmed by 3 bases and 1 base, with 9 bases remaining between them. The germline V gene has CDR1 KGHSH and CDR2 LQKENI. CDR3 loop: CASSPGSGNTEAFF. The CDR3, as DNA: TGTGCCAGCTCACCGGGGAGTGGGAACACTGAAGCTTTCTTT.

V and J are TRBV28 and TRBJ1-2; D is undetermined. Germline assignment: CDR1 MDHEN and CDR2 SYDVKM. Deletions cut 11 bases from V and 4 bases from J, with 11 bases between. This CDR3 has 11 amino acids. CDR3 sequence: CAHSHSYGYTF. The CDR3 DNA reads TGTGCCCACTCCCACAGCTATGGCTACACCTTC.

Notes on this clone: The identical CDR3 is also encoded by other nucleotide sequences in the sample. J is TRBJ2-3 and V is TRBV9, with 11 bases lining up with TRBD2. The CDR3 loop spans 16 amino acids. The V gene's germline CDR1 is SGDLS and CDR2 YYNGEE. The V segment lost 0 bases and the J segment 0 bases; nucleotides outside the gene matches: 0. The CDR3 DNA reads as TGTGCCAGCAGCGTAGGGACTAGCGGGAGCACAGATACGCAGTATTTT. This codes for CASSVGTSGSTDTQYF. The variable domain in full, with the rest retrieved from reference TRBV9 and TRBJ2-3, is DSGVTQTPKHLITATGQRVTLRCSPRSGDLSVYWYQQSLDQGLQFLIQYYNGEERAKGNILERFSAQQFPDLHSELNLSSLELGDSALYFCASSVGTSGSTDTQYFGPGTRLTVL.

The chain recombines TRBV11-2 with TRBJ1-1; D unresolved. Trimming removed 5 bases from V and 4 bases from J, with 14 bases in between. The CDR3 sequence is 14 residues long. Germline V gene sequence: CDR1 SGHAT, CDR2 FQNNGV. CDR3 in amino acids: CASSPAPGGTEAFF. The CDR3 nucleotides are TGTGCCAGCAGCCCGGCCCCTGGAGGCACTGAAGCTTTCTTT. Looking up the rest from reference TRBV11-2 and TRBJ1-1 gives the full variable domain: EAGVAQSPRYKIIEKRQSVAFWCNPISGHATLYWYQQILGQGPKLLIQFQNNGVVDDSQLPKDRFSAERLKGVDSTLKIQPAKLEDSAVYLCASSPAPGGTEAFFGQGTRLTVV.

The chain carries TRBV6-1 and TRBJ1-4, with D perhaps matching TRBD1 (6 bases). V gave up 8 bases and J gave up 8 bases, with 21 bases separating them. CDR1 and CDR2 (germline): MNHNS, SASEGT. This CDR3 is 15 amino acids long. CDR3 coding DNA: TGTGCCAGCGGGCCCGACAGAGGGGGTCGGGAAAAACTGTTTTTT. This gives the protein CASGPDRGGREKLFF.

The CDR3 DNA follows: TGTGCCAGCAGCTTGGGACAGCAAATTTCGAGGGGCTACACCTTC. It encodes CASSLGQQISRGYTF. The chain has TRBV7-9 and TRBJ1-2; 7 bases agree with TRBD1. Per germline, CDR1 SEHNR and CDR2 FQNEAQ (reference sequence). The V segment lost 3 bases and the J segment 8 bases; nucleotides outside the gene matches: 12. The CDR3 spans 15 residues.

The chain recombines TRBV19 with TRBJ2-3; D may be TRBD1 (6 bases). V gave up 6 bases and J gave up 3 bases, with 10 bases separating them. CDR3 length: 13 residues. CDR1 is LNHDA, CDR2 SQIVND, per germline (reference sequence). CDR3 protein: CASRQGPTDTQYF. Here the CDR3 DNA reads TGTGCCAGTAGACAGGGCCCGACAGATACGCAGTATTTT.

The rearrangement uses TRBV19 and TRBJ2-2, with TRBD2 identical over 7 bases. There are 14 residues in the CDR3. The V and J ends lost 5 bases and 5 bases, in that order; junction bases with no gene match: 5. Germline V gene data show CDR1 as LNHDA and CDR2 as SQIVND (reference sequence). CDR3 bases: TGTGCCAGTAGTGCCGGGGAGGGGACCGGGGAGCTGTTTTTT. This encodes CASSAGEGTGELFF.

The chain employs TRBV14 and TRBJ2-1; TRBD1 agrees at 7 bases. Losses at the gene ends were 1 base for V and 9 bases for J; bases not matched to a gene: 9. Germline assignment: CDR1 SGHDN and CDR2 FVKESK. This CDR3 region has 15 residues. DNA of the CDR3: TGTGCCAGCAGCCAAGGAGGGGGCTTGATGATTGAGCAGTTCTTC. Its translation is CASSQGGGLMIEQFF.

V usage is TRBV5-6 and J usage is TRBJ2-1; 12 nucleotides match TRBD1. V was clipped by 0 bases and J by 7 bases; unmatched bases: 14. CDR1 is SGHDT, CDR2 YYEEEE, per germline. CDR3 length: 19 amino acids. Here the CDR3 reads CASSLVVWGQGAGRNEQFF. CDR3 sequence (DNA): TGTGCCAGCAGCTTGGTCGTTTGGGGACAGGGGGCAGGCCGGAATGAGCAGTTCTTC.

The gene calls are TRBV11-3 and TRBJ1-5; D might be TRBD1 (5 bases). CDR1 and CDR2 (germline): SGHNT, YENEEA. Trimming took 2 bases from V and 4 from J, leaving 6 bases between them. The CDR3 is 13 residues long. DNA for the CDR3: TGTGCCAGCAGCTTACAGGGAAATCAGCCCCAGCATTTT. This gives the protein CASSLQGNQPQHF.

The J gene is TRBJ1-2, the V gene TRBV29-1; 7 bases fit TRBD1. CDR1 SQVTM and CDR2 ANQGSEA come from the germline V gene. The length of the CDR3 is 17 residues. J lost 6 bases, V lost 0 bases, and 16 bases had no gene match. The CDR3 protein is CSVEDRQGGVLGHGYTF. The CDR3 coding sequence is TGCAGCGTTGAAGACCGACAGGGAGGTGTATTGGGGCATGGCTACACCTTC.

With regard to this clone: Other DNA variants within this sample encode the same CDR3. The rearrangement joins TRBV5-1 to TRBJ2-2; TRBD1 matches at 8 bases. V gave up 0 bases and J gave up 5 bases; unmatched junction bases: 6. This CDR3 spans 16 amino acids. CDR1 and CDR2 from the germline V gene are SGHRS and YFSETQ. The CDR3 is CASSLDQGARTGELFF. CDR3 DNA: TGCGCCAGCAGCTTGGATCAGGGGGCGCGAACCGGGGAGCTGTTTTTT.

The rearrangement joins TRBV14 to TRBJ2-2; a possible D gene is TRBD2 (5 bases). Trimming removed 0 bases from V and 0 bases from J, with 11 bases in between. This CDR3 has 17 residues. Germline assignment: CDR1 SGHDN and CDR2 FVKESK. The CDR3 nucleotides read TGTGCCAGCAGCCAAGACTTGGACTGGGCGAACACCGGGGAGCTGTTTTTT. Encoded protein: CASSQDLDWANTGELFF.

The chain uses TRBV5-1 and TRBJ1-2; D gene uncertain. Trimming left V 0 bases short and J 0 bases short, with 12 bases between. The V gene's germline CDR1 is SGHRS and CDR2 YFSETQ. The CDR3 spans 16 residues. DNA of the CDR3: TGCGCCAGCAGCTTGGCCGGCAGCGAAGCTAACTATGGCTACACCTTC. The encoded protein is CASSLAGSEANYGYTF. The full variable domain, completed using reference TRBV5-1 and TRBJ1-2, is KAGVTQTPRYLIKTRGQQVTLSCSPISGHRSVSWYQQTPGQGLQFLFEYFSETQRNKGNFPGRFSGRQFSNSRSEMNVSTLELGDSALYLCASSLAGSEANYGYTFGSGTRLTVV.

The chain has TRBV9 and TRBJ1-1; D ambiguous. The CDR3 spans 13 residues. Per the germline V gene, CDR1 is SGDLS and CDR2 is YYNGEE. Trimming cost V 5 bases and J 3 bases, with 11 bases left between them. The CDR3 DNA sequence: TGTGCCAGCAGTGCGGACTGGGACACTGAAGCTTTCTTT. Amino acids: CASSADWDTEAFF.

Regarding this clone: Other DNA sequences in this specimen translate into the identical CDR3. The CDR3, as DNA: TGTGCCAGCAGCTTGGAAACGGGGTACCAAGAGACCCAGTACTTC. This gives the protein CASSLETGYQETQYF. The chain carries TRBV5-6 and TRBJ2-5; possible D gene TRBD2, 5 bases. Germline V CDR1 and CDR2: SGHDT, YYEEEE. Trimming took 0 bases from V and 0 from J, leaving 9 bases between them. This CDR3 is built from 15 residues.

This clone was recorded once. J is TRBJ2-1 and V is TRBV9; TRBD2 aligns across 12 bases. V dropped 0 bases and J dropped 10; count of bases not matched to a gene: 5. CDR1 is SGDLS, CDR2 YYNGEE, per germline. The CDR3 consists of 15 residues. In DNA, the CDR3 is TGTGCCAGCAGCGTAGAGACTAGCGGGAGAGGGGAGCAGTTCTTC. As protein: CASSVETSGRGEQFF.

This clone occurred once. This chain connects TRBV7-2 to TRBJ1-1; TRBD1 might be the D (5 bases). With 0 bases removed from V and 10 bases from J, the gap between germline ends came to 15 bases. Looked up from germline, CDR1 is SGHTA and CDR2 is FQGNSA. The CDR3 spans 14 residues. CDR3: CASSLAVGDPRAFF. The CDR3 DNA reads TGTGCCAGCAGCTTAGCCGTTGGGGACCCAAGAGCTTTCTTT. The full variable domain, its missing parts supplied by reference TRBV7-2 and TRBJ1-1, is GAGVSQSPSNKVTEKGKDVELRCDPISGHTALYWYRQSLGQGLEFLIYFQGNSAPDKSGLPSDRFSAERTGGSVSTLTIQRTQQEDSAVYLCASSLAVGDPRAFFGQGTRLTVV.

The CDR3 here is CASSRLQNPDTQYF. The CDR3 bases are TGTGCCAGCAGCCGCTTACAAAATCCAGATACGCAGTATTTT. This chain joins TRBV7-2 and TRBJ2-3; D remains unclear. The germline CDR1 and CDR2 sequences are SGHTA and FQGNSA. This CDR3 is built from 14 residues. V lost 5 bases and J 4 bases, leaving 13 bases between the germline ends.

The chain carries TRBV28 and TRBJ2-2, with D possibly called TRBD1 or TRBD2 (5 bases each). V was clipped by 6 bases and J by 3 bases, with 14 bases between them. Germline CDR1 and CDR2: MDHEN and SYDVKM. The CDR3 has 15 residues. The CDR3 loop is CASRAEGTYTGELFF. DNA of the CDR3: TGTGCCAGCAGGGCCGAGGGGACCTACACCGGGGAGCTGTTTTTT.

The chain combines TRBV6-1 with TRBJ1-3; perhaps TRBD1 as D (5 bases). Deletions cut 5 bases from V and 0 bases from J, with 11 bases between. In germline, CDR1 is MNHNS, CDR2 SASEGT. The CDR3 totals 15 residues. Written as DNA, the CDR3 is TGTGCCAGCAGTTGGCAGGGAGACTCTGGAAACACCATATATTTT. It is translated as CASSWQGDSGNTIYF.

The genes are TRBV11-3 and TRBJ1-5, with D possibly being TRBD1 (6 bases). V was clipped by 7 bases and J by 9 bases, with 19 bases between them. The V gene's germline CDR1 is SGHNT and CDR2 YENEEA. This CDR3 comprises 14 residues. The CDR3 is CASKTRTAILPQHF. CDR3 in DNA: TGTGCCAGCAAGACCCGGACAGCTATTCTGCCCCAGCATTTT.

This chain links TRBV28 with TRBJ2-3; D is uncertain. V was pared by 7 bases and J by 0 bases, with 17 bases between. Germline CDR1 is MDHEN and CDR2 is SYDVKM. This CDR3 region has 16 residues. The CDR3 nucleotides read TGTGCCAGCACCCCCCTCGGCCGTTATAGCACAGATACGCAGTATTTT. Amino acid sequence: CASTPLGRYSTDTQYF.

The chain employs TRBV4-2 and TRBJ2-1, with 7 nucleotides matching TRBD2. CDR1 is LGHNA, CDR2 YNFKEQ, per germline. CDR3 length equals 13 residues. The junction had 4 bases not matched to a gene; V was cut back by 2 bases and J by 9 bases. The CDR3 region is CASSQQREGEQFF. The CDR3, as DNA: TGTGCCAGCAGCCAACAGCGGGAAGGTGAGCAGTTCTTC.

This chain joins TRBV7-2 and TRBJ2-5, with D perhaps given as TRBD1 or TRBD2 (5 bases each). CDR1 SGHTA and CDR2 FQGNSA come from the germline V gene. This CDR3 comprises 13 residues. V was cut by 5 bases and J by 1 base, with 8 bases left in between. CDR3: CASSRDRQETQYF. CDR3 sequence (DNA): TGTGCCAGCAGCCGGGACCGCCAAGAGACCCAGTACTTC.

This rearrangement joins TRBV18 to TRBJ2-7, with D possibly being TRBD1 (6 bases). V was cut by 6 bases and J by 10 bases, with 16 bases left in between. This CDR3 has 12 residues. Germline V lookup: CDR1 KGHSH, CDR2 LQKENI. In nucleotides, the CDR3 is TGTGCCAGCTCGGCGGTCTTACAGGGCCAGTACTTC. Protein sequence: CASSAVLQGQYF.

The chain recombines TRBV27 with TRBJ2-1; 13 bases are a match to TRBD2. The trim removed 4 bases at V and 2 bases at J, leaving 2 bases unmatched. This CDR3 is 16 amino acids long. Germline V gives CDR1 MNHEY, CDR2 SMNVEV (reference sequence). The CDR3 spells CASSSGLAGAYNEQFF. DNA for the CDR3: TGTGCCAGCAGTTCAGGACTAGCGGGAGCCTACAATGAGCAGTTCTTC.

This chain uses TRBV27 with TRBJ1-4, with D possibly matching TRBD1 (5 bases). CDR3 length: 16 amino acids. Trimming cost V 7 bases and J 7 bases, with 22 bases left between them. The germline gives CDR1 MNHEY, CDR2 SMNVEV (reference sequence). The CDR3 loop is CASTPGKGSGREKLFF. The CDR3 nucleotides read TGTGCCAGCACCCCCGGGAAGGGATCGGGACGTGAAAAACTGTTTTTT.

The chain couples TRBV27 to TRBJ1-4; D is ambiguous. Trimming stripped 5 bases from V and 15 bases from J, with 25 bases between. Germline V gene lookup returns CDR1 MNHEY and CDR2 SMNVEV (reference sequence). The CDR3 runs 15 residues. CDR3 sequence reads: CASSPTPSLFGELFF. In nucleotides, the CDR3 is TGTGCCAGCAGTCCTACCCCTAGCCTCTTCGGTGAATTGTTTTTT. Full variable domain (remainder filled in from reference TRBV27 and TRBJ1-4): EAQVTQNPRYLITVTGKKLTVTCSQNMNHEYMSWYRQDPGLGLRQIYYSMNVEVTDKGDVPEGYKVSRKEKRNFPLILESPSPNQTSLYFCASSPTPSLFGELFFGSGTQLSVL.

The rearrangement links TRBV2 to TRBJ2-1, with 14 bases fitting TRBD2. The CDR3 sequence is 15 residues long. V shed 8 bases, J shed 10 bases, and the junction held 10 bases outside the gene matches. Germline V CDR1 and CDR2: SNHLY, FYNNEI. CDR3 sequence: CASSPGTSGSREQFF. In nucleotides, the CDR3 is TGTGCCAGCTCCCCCGGGACTAGCGGGAGTCGAGAGCAGTTCTTC.

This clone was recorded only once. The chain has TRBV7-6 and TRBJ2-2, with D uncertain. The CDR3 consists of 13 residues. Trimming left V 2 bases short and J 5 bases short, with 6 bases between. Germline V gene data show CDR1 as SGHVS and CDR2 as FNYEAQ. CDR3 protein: CASSLLATGELFF. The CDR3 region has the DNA TGTGCCAGCAGCTTACTCGCTACCGGGGAGCTGTTTTTT.